The 22 T cell receptor beta chains reported below all come from one sample, sequenced in a study of cytotoxic CD8 clonotypes in ibrutinib-treated CLL. Produced via immunoSEQ multiplex PCR; TCRdb's table is partial and in-frame only. The data show over 65,000 clones, with around 79% seen just once and nearly 5% held by the top ten. Specimen: PBMCs, collected after 12 months of ibrutinib treatment. Receptors originate from a human donor with chronic lymphocytic leukemia.

V is TRBV2 and J is TRBJ2-7, with D unclear. Looked up from germline, CDR1 is SNHLY and CDR2 is FYNNEI. This CDR3 comprises 14 residues. V was shortened by 0 bases and J by 0 bases, with 6 bases between the two germline ends. CDR3 region: CASSEAWISYEQYF. The CDR3 DNA is TGTGCCAGCAGTGAAGCGTGGATCTCCTACGAGCAGTACTTC.

This chain connects TRBV30 to TRBJ2-6; D uncertain. The V end was cut by 7 bases, the J end by 4 bases, with 8 bases between. This CDR3 has 12 amino acids. Germline V gene sequence: CDR1 GTSNPN, CDR2 SVGIG (reference sequence). The CDR3 region is CAYQSGANVLTF. Here the CDR3 DNA reads TGTGCCTACCAGTCGGGGGCCAACGTCCTGACTTTC.

This clone qualifies as medium-sized (0.01 to 0.1%). The chain joins TRBV7-2 to TRBJ2-1; 11 bases line up with TRBD2. Germline assignment: CDR1 SGHTA and CDR2 FQGNSA. Losses at the gene ends were 5 bases for V and 7 bases for J; bases not matched to a gene: 4. This CDR3 is built from 14 residues. The CDR3 sequence: CASSTSGSRNEQFF. Written as DNA, the CDR3 is TGTGCCAGCAGCACTAGCGGGAGTAGAAATGAGCAGTTCTTC.

The gene calls are TRBV4-2 and TRBJ2-7, with D possibly TRBD1 on 6 matching bases. The CDR3 runs 16 residues. V was shortened by 0 bases and J by 3 bases, with 15 bases between the two germline ends. CDR1 LGHNA and CDR2 YNFKEQ come from the germline V gene. The CDR3 DNA is TGTGCCAGCAGCCAAGATCCGGGACAAGGGAACTACGAGCAGTACTTC. Its translation: CASSQDPGQGNYEQYF.

The chain links TRBV7-2 to TRBJ2-2; possible D gene TRBD1, 5 bases. Per the germline V gene, CDR1 is SGHTA and CDR2 is FQGNSA. The CDR3 has 16 residues. The V and J ends lost 5 bases and 0 bases respectively, with 13 bases between them. CDR3 amino acids: CASSLRTHANTGELFF. The CDR3 region has the DNA TGTGCCAGCAGCCTGCGGACACACGCGAACACCGGGGAGCTGTTTTTT.

The J gene is TRBJ2-7, the V gene TRBV7-8; maybe TRBD1 (6 bases). The germline V gene has CDR1 SGHVS and CDR2 FQNEAQ. Trimming took off 5 bases at V and 4 bases at J, with 18 bases between the two ends. This CDR3 is 15 amino acids long. This chain's CDR3 is CASSQDSPQGYEQYF. As DNA, the CDR3 is TGTGCCAGCAGCCAGGACAGCCCCCAGGGGTACGAGCAGTACTTC.

The chain has TRBV30 and TRBJ2-3; unclear D gene. The CDR3 runs 14 residues. From germline, CDR1 is GTSNPN and CDR2 SVGIG (reference sequence). Trimming removed 2 bases at V and 3 bases at J, with 12 bases between. The CDR3 loop is CAWSMGQTTDTQYF. The CDR3 DNA reads as TGTGCCTGGAGTATGGGTCAAACGACAGATACGCAGTATTTT.

The J gene is TRBJ1-2, the V gene TRBV9; possibly TRBD1 for D (5 bases). Germline CDR1 reads SGDLS; CDR2 reads YYNGEE. The CDR3 totals 13 residues. V lost 0 bases and J 10 bases, leaving 13 bases between the germline ends. CDR3 protein: CASSVVSQGAYTF. CDR3 nucleotides: TGTGCCAGCAGCGTAGTTTCCCAGGGTGCCTACACCTTC.

The gene calls are TRBV7-2 and TRBJ2-5; D is perhaps TRBD1 or TRBD2 (6 bases each). Germline V gene lookup returns CDR1 SGHTA and CDR2 FQGNSA. Trimming shortened V by 1 base and J by 1 base, and 10 bases separated the two germline ends. This CDR3 spans 15 amino acids. DNA of the CDR3: TGTGCCAGCAGCTTAGGGGGGGCAGGCCAAGAGACCCAGTACTTC. Translating it yields CASSLGGAGQETQYF. Filled out from reference TRBV7-2 and TRBJ2-5, the complete variable domain reads GAGVSQSPSNKVTEKGKDVELRCDPISGHTALYWYRQSLGQGLEFLIYFQGNSAPDKSGLPSDRFSAERTGGSVSTLTIQRTQQEDSAVYLCASSLGGAGQETQYFGPGTRLLVL.

The CDR3 bases are TGTGCCAGCAGCGCGGGGGATAGTCAGCCCCAGCATTTT. Amino acid sequence: CASSAGDSQPQHF. The genes are TRBV9 and TRBJ1-5, with D possibly being TRBD1 (5 bases). Looked up from germline, CDR1 is SGDLS and CDR2 is YYNGEE. V was trimmed by 3 bases and J by 6 bases, leaving 10 bases between them. This CDR3 spans 13 amino acids.

CDR3 coding DNA: TGTGCCTGGATCCCTAGCGGGGGCCCCGGCATCAATGAGCAGTTCTTC. Protein sequence: CAWIPSGGPGINEQFF. The genes are TRBV30 and TRBJ2-1; 10 bases align to TRBD2. CDR3 length equals 16 residues. Germline loops: CDR1 GTSNPN, CDR2 SVGIG (reference sequence). V shed 4 bases and J 6 bases; nucleotides not matched to a gene: 12.

The chain has TRBV19 and TRBJ2-2; D gene ambiguous. The germline CDR1 and CDR2 sequences are LNHDA and SQIVND (reference sequence). Trimming pared 4 bases from V and 1 base from J, leaving 7 bases between. CDR3 length equals 14 residues. As DNA, the CDR3 is TGTGCCAGTAGTAGGCGTCAGAACACCGGGGAGCTGTTTTTT. Translation: CASSRRQNTGELFF.

This clone came up a few times. The chain uses TRBV2 and TRBJ1-1; D unclear. Trimming took 2 bases from V and 1 from J, leaving 14 bases between them. The CDR3 has 16 amino acids. From germline, CDR1 is SNHLY and CDR2 FYNNEI. The CDR3 DNA sequence: TGTGCCAGCAGTGAACAAGGTGGTGGAGGGAACACTGAAGCTTTCTTT. Its protein is CASSEQGGGGNTEAFF.

J is TRBJ1-1 and V is TRBV27; TRBD1 is a possible D gene (5 bases). CDR1 and CDR2 from the germline V gene are MNHEY and SMNVEV (reference sequence). The CDR3 loop spans 14 amino acids. The V end lost 6 bases, the J end lost 4 bases, and 15 bases lay between the germline ends. This CDR3 is CASRHARGVTEAFF. The CDR3 region has the DNA TGTGCCAGCAGGCACGCTCGGGGGGTCACTGAAGCTTTCTTT.

This chain uses TRBV18 with TRBJ2-3; perhaps D is TRBD1 or TRBD2 (5 bases each). CDR1 is KGHSH, CDR2 LQKENI, per germline. V lost 4 bases and J lost 1, with 15 bases in between. The CDR3 has 16 amino acids. Written as DNA, the CDR3 is TGTGCCAGCTCACAGGGCGTGGGGGAACGCACAGATACGCAGTATTTT. Translated: CASSQGVGERTDTQYF.

The V and J genes are TRBV27 and TRBJ1-1; D remains unclear. Germline V lookup: CDR1 MNHEY, CDR2 SMNVEV (reference sequence). This CDR3 spans 15 amino acids. V was cut by 2 bases and J by 3 bases, with 13 bases left in between. The CDR3 sequence is CASSLGLGWDTEAFF. CDR3 DNA sequence: TGTGCCAGCAGTTTAGGGTTAGGATGGGACACTGAAGCTTTCTTT.

The V gene is TRBV7-2, the J gene TRBJ1-5; no firm D call. The CDR3 has 14 amino acids. Per the germline V gene, CDR1 is SGHTA and CDR2 is FQGNSA. Trimming took 3 bases from V and 0 from J, leaving 6 bases between them. The CDR3 DNA reads as TGTGCCAGCAGCTTCAGTTATAGCAATCAGCCCCAGCATTTT. Its protein product is CASSFSYSNQPQHF. Drawing the rest from reference TRBV7-2 and TRBJ1-5, the complete variable domain is GAGVSQSPSNKVTEKGKDVELRCDPISGHTALYWYRQSLGQGLEFLIYFQGNSAPDKSGLPSDRFSAERTGGSVSTLTIQRTQQEDSAVYLCASSFSYSNQPQHFGDGTRLSIL.

This clone was picked up a small number of times. J is TRBJ2-7 and V is TRBV18, with D possibly TRBD2 on 6 matching bases. The CDR3 contains 16 residues. Germline values: CDR1 KGHSH, CDR2 LQKENI. V lost 5 bases and J lost 3, with 20 bases in between. In DNA, the CDR3 is TGTGCCAGCTCATCGGTTGGTCCGGGCGGGAACTACGAGCAGTACTTC. This encodes CASSSVGPGGNYEQYF.

This chain uses TRBV2 with TRBJ2-2; D perhaps matches TRBD1 (6 bases). The ends were cut back, 6 bases at V and 3 bases at J, with 20 bases in the middle. The CDR3 runs 17 residues. Germline CDR1 reads SNHLY; CDR2 reads FYNNEI. The CDR3 protein is CASRQGIWGRDTGELFF. CDR3 bases: TGTGCCAGCAGACAGGGTATTTGGGGGCGGGACACCGGGGAGCTGTTTTTT.

The chain has TRBV30 and TRBJ1-2; 7 bases align to TRBD1. Germline CDR1 and CDR2: GTSNPN and SVGIG (reference sequence). V lost 5 bases, J lost 6 bases, and 12 bases stayed unmatched. This CDR3 comprises 14 residues. This chain's CDR3 is CAWALRQGVNGYTF. As DNA, the CDR3 is TGTGCCTGGGCCCTCCGTCAGGGGGTGAATGGCTACACCTTC.

V and J are TRBV19 and TRBJ1-5; D is unresolved. The CDR3 length is 12 residues. Germline loops: CDR1 LNHDA, CDR2 SQIVND (reference sequence). Between the trimmed V and J ends, which lost 7 bases and 0 bases, there was a span of 4 bases. CDR3 amino acids: CASTDSNQPQHF. DNA for the CDR3: TGTGCCAGTACCGATAGCAATCAGCCCCAGCATTTT.

V is TRBV19 and J is TRBJ1-1; the D gene is possibly TRBD1 (6 bases). V lost 5 bases to trimming and J lost 3 bases, with 10 bases between them. The CDR3 is 13 amino acids. The V gene's germline CDR1 is LNHDA and CDR2 SQIVND (reference sequence). The CDR3 DNA sequence: TGTGCCAGTAGTGTCACAGGGCACACTGAAGCTTTCTTT. Translating it yields CASSVTGHTEAFF.